This record concerns one T cell receptor (beta chain) sequence. This entry belongs to a study of blood T cell repertoires in COVID-19. Germline V CDR1 and CDR2: MGHRA, YSYEKL. The CDR3 consists of 15 residues. V was pared by 0 bases and J by 0 bases, with 6 bases between. Repertoires were generated with immunoSEQ multiplex PCR, while TCRdb's copy carries only in-frame clones and drops some. This table has about 120,000 clones, around 87% appearing once. Sequencing was performed on peripheral blood. The origin of this receptor is an older woman with COVID-19, enrolled during active disease. The rearrangement links TRBV4-1 to TRBJ1-3; D unresolved. CDR3 DNA: TGCGCCAGCAGCCAAGATGCGAGCTCTGGAAACACCATATATTTT. Translating it yields CASSQDASSGNTIYF.